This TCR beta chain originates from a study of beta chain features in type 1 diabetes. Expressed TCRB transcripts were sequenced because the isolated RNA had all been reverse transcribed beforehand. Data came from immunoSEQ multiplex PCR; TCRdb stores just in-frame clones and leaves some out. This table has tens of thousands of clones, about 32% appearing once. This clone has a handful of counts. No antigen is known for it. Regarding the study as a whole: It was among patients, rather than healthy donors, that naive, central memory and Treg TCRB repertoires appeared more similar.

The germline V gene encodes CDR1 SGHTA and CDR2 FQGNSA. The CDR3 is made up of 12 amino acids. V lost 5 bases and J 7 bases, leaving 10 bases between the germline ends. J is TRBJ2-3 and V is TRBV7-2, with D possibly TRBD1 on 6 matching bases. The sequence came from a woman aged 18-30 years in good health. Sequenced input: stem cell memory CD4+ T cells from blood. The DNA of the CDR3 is TGTGCCAGCAGCATCAGGGGAAATACGCAGTATTTT. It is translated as CASSIRGNTQYF.